The 4 T cell receptor beta chains below were found in one sample sequenced in a study of CD8+CD57+ T cells in acquired aplastic anemia. Genomic DNA, serving as template, underwent TCR beta VDJ and CDR3 profiling. Via MiXCR, TCRdb re-called the reads, giving one row per CDR3 protein. The table lists under 250,000 distinct CDR3 sequences, more than 45% of them singletons. For sequencing, patients were chosen who had shown expansion of CD8+CD57+ cells by flow cytometry. Sequenced material: sorted CD4+, CD8+, or CD8+CD57+ T cells (not recorded which) from PBMCs. Receptors were obtained from a human donor with aplastic anemia.

The chain carries TRBV25-1 and TRBJ1-5, with D unclear. The CDR3 is 14 amino acids. Between the trimmed V and J ends, which lost 2 bases and 1 base, there was a span of 6 bases. Germline V CDR1 and CDR2: MGHDK, SYGVNS. CDR3 in amino acids: CASSEGSSNQPQHF. CDR3 nucleotide sequence: TGTGCCAGCAGTGAAGGGTCAAGCAATCAGCCCCAGCATTTT.

The rearrangement joins TRBV12-3 or TRBV12-4 to TRBJ1-5; a possible D gene is TRBD1 (6 bases). V was trimmed by 7 bases and J by 0 bases, leaving 16 bases between them. The CDR3 loop spans 16 amino acids. The chain's CDR3 is CASTFGTTYSNQPQHF. DNA of the CDR3: TGTGCCAGCACATTTGGGACAACCTATAGCAATCAGCCCCAGCATTTT.

The chain links TRBV29-1 to TRBJ2-7; possibly TRBD1 for D (5 bases). The germline V gene has CDR1 SQVTM and CDR2 ANQGSEA. CDR3 length equals 15 residues. Trimming removed 0 bases at V and 6 bases at J, with 18 bases between. In nucleotides, the CDR3 is TGCAGCGTTGAAGAGAGAACAGGCATGACGATCGAGCAGTACTTC. Translation gives CSVEERTGMTIEQYF.

This clonotype turned up a few times. Compared with germline, one end of the junction differs, possibly owing to a read error. This chain joins TRBV12-3 or TRBV12-4 and TRBJ2-7; D could derive from TRBD1 or TRBD2 (6 bases each). The CDR3 length is 11 residues. CDR3 nucleotides: TGTGCCAGCAGTTTGGGGGGCGAGCGGTACTTC. Translated: CASSLGGERYF.